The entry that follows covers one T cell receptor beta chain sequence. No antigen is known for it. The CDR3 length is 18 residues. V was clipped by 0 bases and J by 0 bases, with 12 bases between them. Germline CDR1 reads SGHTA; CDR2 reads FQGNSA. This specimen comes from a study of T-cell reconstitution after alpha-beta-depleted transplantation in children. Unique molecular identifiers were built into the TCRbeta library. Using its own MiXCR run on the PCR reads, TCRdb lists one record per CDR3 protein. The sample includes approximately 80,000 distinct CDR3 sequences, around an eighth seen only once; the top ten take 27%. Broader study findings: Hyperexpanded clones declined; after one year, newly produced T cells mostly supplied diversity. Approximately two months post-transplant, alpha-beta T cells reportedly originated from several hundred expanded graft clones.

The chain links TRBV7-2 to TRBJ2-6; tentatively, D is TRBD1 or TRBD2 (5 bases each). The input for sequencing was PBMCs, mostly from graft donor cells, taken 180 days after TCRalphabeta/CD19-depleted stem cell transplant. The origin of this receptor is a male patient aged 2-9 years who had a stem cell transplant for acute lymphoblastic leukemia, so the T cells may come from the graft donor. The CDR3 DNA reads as TGTGCCAGCAGCTTAGCGGGGACGGGAAGCTCTGGGGCCAACGTCCTGACTTTC. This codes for CASSLAGTGSSGANVLTF.